The T cell receptor beta chain under discussion was sequenced for a study of shared clonotypes between healthy human individuals. Study outcomes and limitations: Naive subsets typically showed greater estimated richness than memory subsets.

This clone came up a few times. Its target is unknown. Only in-frame clones appear in the TCRdb table, and some are missing; sequencing was by immunoSEQ multiplex PCR. Among 700,000 to 950,000 clones listed, around 96% were seen once. V lost 6 bases to trimming and J lost 3 bases; unmatched junction nucleotides: 8. The CDR3 sequence is 14 residues long. The germline gives CDR1 MNHNS, CDR2 SASEGT. CD8 cells regarded as naive lacked CD45RO, were positively chosen for CCR7, and omitted terminally differentiated effector memory CD45RA+ cells. Each sample came from a Caucasian adult donor living in Nashville, Tennessee.

Sequences were obtained from naive CD8+ T cells sorted from blood. The chain couples TRBV6-1 to TRBJ2-7; TRBD1 matches 7 bases. The receptor comes from a man between 25 and 39 years old in good health. The CDR3 spells CASSQGDRYYEQYF. The CDR3 region has the DNA TGTGCCAGCAGCCAAGGGGACAGATACTACGAGCAGTACTTC.